This passage covers 8 T cell receptor beta chains from one sample sequenced in a study of Graves' ophthalmopathy and Graves' hyperthyroidism. RNA transcripts served as template for amplifying TCR beta CDR3 sequences. HTBI-primed RT-PCR formed the first round, and a multiplex PCR formed the second. One entry per CDR3 protein results from TCRdb running MiXCR on the multiplex PCR reads. Seen here are around 1.1 million distinct CDR3 sequences, about two fifths observed once, and the top ten hold around 10%. Sequencing was performed on peripheral blood or thyroid tissue (not recorded which). These receptor sequences come from an adult man with Graves' hyperthyroidism.

A few counts support this clonotype. The V call is TRBV13, the J call TRBJ2-7; 8 bases line up with TRBD1. The J call may be faulty, since TRBJ2-5 better matches the DNA end. The CDR3 loop spans 13 amino acids. Germline loops: CDR1 PRHDT, CDR2 FYEKMQ (reference sequence). The CDR3 DNA follows: TGTGCCAGCAGCCGACGGACAGGGAAGACCCAGTACTTC. The encoded protein is CASSRRTGKTQYF.

This clonotype was counted many times. The chain uses TRBV2 and TRBJ2-5; the match to TRBD1 covers 7 bases. The V segment lost 6 bases and the J segment 1 base; nucleotides outside the gene matches: 5. CDR3 length: 14 residues. Germline V gene data show CDR1 as SNHLY and CDR2 as FYNNEI. The CDR3: CASSTGQTQETQYF. The CDR3 region has the DNA TGTGCCAGCAGCACGGGACAGACCCAAGAGACCCAGTACTTC.

This clonotype was seen ten or more times. The gene calls are TRBV7-2 and TRBJ1-4; D possibly corresponds to TRBD1 (6 bases). V lost 5 bases, J lost 5 bases, and 15 bases lay in between. CDR1 is SGHTA, CDR2 FQGNSA, per germline. CDR3 length: 15 amino acids. In DNA form, the CDR3 reads TGTGCCAGCAGCGGGAGACAGGCATCAAATGAAAAACTGTTTTTT. Translated: CASSGRQASNEKLFF. The full variable domain, with the rest looked up from reference TRBV7-2 and TRBJ1-4, is GAGVSQSPSNKVTEKGKDVELRCDPISGHTALYWYRQSLGQGLEFLIYFQGNSAPDKSGLPSDRFSAERTGGSVSTLTIQRTQQEDSAVYLCASSGRQASNEKLFFGSGTQLSVL.

In this sample, this clonotype turned up a few times. The chain combines TRBV7-9 with TRBJ2-7, with a tentative D call TRBD2 (6 bases). Germline CDR1 and CDR2: SEHNR and FQNEAQ (reference sequence). This CDR3 contains 16 residues. Trimming pared 2 bases from V and 5 bases from J, leaving 19 bases between. The CDR3 is CASSLSPGGAPHEQYF. The CDR3 DNA reads as TGTGCCAGCAGCTTATCCCCCGGGGGAGCGCCACACGAGCAGTACTTC.

This clonotype was detected a few times. The rearrangement links TRBV29-1 to TRBJ2-7; weak D call: TRBD2 (6 bases). The CDR3 runs 16 residues. Trimming removed 1 base at V and 4 bases at J, with 20 bases between. CDR1 is SQVTM, CDR2 ANQGSEA, per germline. CDR3 protein: CSVEGARSGGKYEQYF. CDR3 DNA: TGCAGCGTTGAAGGGGCCCGGTCAGGAGGGAAGTACGAGCAGTACTTC.

The V and J genes are TRBV20-1 and TRBJ1-3; D unresolved. The CDR3 spans 17 residues. The V end lost 2 bases, the J end lost 0 bases, and 17 bases lay between the germline ends. The germline V gene has CDR1 DFQATT and CDR2 SNEGSKA (reference sequence). CDR3: CSARLPLEARSGNTIYF. As DNA, the CDR3 is TGCAGTGCTAGATTACCTTTGGAGGCCCGCTCTGGAAACACCATATATTTT.

This chain uses TRBV20-1 with TRBJ2-5, with 10 nucleotides matching TRBD1. The CDR3 length is 14 residues. Germline assignment: CDR1 DFQATT and CDR2 SNEGSKA (reference sequence). CDR3 nucleotide sequence: TGCAGCCAAGACATGACAGGGGGCATGGAGACCCAGTACTTC. This gives the protein CSQDMTGGMETQYF.

This clonotype was picked up a small number of times. Since a much larger clone is just one base distant, this may be a read error. The CDR3 loop reads CASSLKSATEAFF. The DNA for the CDR3 is TGTGCCAGCAGCTTAAAATCGGCAACTGAAGCTTTCTTT. This sequence joins TRBV7-9 and TRBJ1-1; D remains ambiguous. CDR1 and CDR2 from the germline V gene are SEHNR and FQNEAQ (reference sequence). Trimming cost V 2 bases and J 5 bases, with 9 bases left between them. The length of the CDR3 is 13 residues.